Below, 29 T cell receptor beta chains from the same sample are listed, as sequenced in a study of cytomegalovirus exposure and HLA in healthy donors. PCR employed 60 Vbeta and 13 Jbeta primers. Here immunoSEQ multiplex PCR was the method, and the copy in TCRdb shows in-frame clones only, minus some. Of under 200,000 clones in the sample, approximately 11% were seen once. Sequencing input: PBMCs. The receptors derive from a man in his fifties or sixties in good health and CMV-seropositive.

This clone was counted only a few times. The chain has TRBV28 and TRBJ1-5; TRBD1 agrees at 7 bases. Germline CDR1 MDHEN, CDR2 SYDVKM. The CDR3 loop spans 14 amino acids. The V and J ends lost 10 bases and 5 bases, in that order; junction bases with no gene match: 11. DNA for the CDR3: TGTGCCACCACAGGGGATTTGGTATATCAGCCCCAGCATTTT. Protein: CATTGDLVYQPQHF. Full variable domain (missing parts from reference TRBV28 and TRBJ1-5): DVKVTQSSRYLVKRTGEKVFLECVQDMDHENMFWYRQDPGLGLRLIYFSYDVKMKEKGDIPEGYSVSREKKERFSLILESASTNQTSMYLCATTGDLVYQPQHFGDGTRLSIL.

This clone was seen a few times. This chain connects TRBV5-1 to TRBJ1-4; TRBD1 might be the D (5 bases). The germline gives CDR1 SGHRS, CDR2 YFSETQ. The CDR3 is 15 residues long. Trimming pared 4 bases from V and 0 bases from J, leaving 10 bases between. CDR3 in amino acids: CASSPGGATNEKLFF. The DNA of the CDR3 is TGCGCCAGCAGCCCCGGGGGGGCAACTAATGAAAAACTGTTTTTT. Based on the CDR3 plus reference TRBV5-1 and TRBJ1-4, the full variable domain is KAGVTQTPRYLIKTRGQQVTLSCSPISGHRSVSWYQQTPGQGLQFLFEYFSETQRNKGNFPGRFSGRQFSNSRSEMNVSTLELGDSALYLCASSPGGATNEKLFFGSGTQLSVL.

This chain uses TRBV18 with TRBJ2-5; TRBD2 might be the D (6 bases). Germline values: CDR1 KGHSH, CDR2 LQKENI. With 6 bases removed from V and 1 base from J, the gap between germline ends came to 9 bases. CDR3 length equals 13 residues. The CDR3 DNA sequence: TGTGCCAGCTCGTTGCGGGGCCAAGAGACCCAGTACTTC. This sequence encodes CASSLRGQETQYF. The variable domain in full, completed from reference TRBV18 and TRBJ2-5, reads NAGVMQNPRHLVRRRGQEARLRCSPMKGHSHVYWYRQLPEEGLKFMVYLQKENIIDESGMPKERFSAEFPKEGPSILRIQQVVRGDSAAYFCASSLRGQETQYFGPGTRLLVL.

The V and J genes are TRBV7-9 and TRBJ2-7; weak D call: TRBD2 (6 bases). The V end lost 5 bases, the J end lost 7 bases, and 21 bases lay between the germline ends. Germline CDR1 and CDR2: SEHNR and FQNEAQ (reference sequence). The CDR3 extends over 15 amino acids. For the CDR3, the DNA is TGTGCCAGCAGCCCAGTGGGACTGTGCCTTTGGGAGCAGTACGTC. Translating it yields CASSPVGLCLWEQYV.

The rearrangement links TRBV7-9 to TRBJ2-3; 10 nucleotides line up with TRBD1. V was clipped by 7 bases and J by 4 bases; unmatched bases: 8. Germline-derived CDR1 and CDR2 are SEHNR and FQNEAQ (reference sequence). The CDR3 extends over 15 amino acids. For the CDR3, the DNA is TGTGCCAGCAAACCGGGACAGGGGAATTCAGATACGCAGTATTTT. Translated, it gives CASKPGQGNSDTQYF.

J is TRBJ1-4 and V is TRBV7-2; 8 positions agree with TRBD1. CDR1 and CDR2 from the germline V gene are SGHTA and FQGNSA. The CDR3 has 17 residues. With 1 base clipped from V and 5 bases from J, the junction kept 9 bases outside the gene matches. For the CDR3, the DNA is TGTGCCAGCAGCTTAGGCTCATGGACAGGGCAAAATGAAAAACTGTTTTTT. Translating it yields CASSLGSWTGQNEKLFF.

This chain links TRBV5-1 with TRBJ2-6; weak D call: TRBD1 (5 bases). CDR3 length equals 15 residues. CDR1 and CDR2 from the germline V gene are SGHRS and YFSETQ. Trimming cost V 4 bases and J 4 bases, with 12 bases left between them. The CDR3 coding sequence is TGCGCCAGCAGCCCCGCAGGGCCCGGGGCCAACGTCCTGACTTTC. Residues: CASSPAGPGANVLTF.

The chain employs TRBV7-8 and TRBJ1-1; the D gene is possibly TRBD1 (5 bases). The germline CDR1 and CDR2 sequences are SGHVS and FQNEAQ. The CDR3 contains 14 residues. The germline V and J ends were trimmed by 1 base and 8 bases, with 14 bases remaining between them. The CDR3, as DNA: TGTGCCAGCAGCTTAGGGCAGGCCCAGGGAGAAGCTTTCTTT. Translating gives CASSLGQAQGEAFF. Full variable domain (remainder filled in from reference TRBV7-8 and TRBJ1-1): GAGVSQSPRYKVAKRGQDVALRCDPISGHVSLFWYQQALGQGPEFLTYFQNEAQLDKSGLPSDRFFAERPEGSVSTLKIQRTQQEDSAVYLCASSLGQAQGEAFFGQGTRLTVV.

The CDR3 is CASSLGQGADTQYF. The CDR3 DNA is TGCGCCAGCAGCTTGGGCCAGGGGGCAGATACGCAGTATTTT. This chain uses TRBV5-1 with TRBJ2-3; 7 bases map to TRBD1. This CDR3 region has 14 residues. Germline V gives CDR1 SGHRS, CDR2 YFSETQ. Trimming cost V 0 bases and J 4 bases; bases outside gene matches: 2.

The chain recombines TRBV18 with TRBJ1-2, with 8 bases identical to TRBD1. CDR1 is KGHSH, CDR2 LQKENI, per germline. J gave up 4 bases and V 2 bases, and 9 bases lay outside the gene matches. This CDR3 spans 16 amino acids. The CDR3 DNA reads TGTGCCAGCTCACCATCCCGGGACAGGTCAGGCTATGGCTACACCTTC. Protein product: CASSPSRDRSGYGYTF.

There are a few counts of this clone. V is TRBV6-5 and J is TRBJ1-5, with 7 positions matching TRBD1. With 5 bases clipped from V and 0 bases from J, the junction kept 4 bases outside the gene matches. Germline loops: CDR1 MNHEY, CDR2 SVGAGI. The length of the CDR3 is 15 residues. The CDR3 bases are TGTGCCAGCAGTCCAGACAGGGCTAGCAATCAGCCCCAGCATTTT. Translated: CASSPDRASNQPQHF.

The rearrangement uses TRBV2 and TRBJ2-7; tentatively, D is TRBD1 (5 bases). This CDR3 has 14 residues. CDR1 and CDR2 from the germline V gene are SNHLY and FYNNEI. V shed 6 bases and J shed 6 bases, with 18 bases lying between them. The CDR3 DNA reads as TGTGCCAGCAGAATTTTACGCGTGGGGCGCGAGCAGTACTTC. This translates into CASRILRVGREQYF.

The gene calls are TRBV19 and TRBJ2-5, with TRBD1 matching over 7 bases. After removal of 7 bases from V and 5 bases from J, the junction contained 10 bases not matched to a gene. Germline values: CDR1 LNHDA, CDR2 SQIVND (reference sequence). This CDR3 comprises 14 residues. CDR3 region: CASKGAQGRETQYF. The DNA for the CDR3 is TGTGCCAGTAAGGGGGCACAGGGTAGGGAGACCCAGTACTTC.

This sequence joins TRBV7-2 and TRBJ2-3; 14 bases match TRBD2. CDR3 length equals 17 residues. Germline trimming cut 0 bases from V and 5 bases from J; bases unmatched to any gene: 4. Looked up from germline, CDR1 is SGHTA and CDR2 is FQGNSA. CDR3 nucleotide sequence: TGTGCCAGCAGCTTAGCGTGGGGACTAGCGGGGGTAGATACGCAGTATTTT. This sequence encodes CASSLAWGLAGVDTQYF.

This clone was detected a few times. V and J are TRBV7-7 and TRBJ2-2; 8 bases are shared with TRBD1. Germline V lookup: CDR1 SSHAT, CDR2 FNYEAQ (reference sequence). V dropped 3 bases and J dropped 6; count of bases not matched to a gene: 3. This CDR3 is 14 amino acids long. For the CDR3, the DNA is TGTGCCAGCAGCTTGGGACAGGCCTCCGGGGAGCTGTTTTTT. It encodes CASSLGQASGELFF.

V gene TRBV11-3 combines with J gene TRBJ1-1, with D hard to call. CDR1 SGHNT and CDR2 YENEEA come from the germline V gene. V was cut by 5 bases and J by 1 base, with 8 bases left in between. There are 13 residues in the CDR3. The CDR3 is CASSHKRNTEAFF. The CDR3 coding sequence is TGTGCCAGCAGCCATAAGAGGAACACTGAAGCTTTCTTT.

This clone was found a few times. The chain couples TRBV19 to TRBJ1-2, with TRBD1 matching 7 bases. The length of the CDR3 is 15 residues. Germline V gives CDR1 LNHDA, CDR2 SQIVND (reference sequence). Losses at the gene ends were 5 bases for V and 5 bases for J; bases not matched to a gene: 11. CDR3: CASSVRDRLAYGYTF. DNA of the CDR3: TGTGCCAGTAGTGTCAGGGACAGACTCGCGTATGGCTACACCTTC.

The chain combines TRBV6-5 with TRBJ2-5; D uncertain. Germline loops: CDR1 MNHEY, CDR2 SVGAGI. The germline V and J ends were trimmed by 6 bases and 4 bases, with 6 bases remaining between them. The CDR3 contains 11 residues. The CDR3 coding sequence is TGTGCCAGCAGACCCGGAGAGACCCAGTACTTC. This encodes CASRPGETQYF.

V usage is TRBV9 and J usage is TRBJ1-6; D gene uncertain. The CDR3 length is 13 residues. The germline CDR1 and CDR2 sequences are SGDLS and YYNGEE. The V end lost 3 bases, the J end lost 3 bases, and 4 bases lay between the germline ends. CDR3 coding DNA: TGTGCCAGCAGCGCTCGCTATAATTCACCCCTCCACTTT. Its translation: CASSARYNSPLHF.

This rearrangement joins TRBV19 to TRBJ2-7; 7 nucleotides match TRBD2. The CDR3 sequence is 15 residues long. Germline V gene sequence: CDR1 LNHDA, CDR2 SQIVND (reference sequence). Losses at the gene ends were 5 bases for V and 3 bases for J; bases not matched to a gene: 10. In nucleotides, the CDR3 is TGTGCCAGTAGTCCCTCTGGGGGGACTAACTACGAGCAGTACGTC. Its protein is CASSPSGGTNYEQYV.

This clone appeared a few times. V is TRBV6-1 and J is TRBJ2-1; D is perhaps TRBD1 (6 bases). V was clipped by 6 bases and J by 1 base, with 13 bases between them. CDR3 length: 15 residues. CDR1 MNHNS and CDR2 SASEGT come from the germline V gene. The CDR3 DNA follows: TGTGCCAGCAGCCCCACAGGGTCGTCCTACAATGAGCAGTTCTTC. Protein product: CASSPTGSSYNEQFF.

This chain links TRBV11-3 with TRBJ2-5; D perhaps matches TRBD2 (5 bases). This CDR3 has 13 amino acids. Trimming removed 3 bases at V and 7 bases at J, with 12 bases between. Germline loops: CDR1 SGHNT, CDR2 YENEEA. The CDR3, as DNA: TGTGCCAGCAGCTTCCCCCCGGGGAGGACCCAGTACTTC. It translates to CASSFPPGRTQYF.

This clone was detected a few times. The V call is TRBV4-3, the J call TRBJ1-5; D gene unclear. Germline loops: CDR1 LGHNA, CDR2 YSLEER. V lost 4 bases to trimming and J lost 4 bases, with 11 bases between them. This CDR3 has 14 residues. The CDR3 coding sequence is TGCGCCAGCAGCCCCTCAGTGGAGAATCAGCCCCAGCATTTT. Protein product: CASSPSVENQPQHF.

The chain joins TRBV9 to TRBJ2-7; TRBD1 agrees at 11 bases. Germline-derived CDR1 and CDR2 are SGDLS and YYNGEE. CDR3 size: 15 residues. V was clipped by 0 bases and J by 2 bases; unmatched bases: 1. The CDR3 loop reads CASSVEGQGAYEQYF. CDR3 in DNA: TGTGCCAGCAGCGTAGAGGGACAGGGGGCCTACGAGCAGTACTTC.

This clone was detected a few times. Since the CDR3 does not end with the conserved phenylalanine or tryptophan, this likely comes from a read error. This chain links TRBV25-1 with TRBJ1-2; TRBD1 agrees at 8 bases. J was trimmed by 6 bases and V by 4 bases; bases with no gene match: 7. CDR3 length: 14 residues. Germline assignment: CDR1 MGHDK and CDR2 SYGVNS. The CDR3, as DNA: TGTGCCAGCAGTGTCAGGGGGCGCCTGAATGGCTACACCCTC. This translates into CASSVRGRLNGYTL.

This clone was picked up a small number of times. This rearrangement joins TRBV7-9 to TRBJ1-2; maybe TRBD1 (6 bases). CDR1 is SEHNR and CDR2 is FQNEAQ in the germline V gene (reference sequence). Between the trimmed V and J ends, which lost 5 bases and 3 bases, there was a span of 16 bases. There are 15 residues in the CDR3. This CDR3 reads CASSRRGGLDYGYTF. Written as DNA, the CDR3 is TGTGCCAGCAGCCGGAGAGGGGGATTGGACTATGGCTACACCTTC.

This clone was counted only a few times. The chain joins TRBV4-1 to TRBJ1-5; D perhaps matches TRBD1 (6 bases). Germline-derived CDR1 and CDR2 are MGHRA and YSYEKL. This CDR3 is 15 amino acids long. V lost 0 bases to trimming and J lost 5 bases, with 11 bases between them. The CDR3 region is CASSQDRGQYQPQHF. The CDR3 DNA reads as TGCGCCAGCAGCCAAGATAGAGGACAGTATCAGCCCCAGCATTTT.

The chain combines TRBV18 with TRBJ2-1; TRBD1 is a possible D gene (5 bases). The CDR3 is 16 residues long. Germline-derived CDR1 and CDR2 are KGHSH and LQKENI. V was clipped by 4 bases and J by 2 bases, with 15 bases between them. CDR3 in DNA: TGTGCCAGCTCACTAAAGACAGCCGATGCCTACAATGAGCAGTTCTTC. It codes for CASSLKTADAYNEQFF.

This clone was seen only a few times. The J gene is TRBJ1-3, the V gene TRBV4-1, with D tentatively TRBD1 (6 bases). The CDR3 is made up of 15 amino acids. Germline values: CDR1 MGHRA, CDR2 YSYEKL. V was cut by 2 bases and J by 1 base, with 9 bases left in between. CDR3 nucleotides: TGCGCCAGCAGCCAAATAGGGGGTTCTGGAAACACCATATATTTT. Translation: CASSQIGGSGNTIYF.